This T cell receptor beta chain derives from a study of radiation and T cells in renal cell carcinoma. In regard to this clone: Its antigen is still unknown.

TCRdb's copy holds only in-frame clones and misses some; the assay was immunoSEQ multiplex PCR. The sample has some 120,000 clones, around four fifths seen once. Whole-study findings and limits: Baseline intratumoral clonotype presence is unknown without pretreatment biopsies. Top tumor clonotypes rose in blood 2 weeks post-radiation, then contracted.

The time point was: blood 2 weeks post-SBRT. Treatment noted: 15 Gy SBRT to primary tumor, nephrectomy 4 weeks later. The V end was cut by 11 bases, the J end by 4 bases, with 18 bases between. This CDR3 has 14 residues. CDR1 and CDR2 from the germline V gene are LNHDA and SQIVND (reference sequence). Sequencing was performed on blood, taken from a patient whose treatment included radiotherapy and nephrectomy. The chain employs TRBV19 and TRBJ2-1; D remains ambiguous. The TCR comes from a woman aged 55-75 years with renal cell carcinoma. The CDR3 coding sequence is TGTGCCTGCCCCTGGGCGGAGTTGTACAATGAGCAGTTCTTC. The encoded protein is CACPWAELYNEQFF. Together with reference TRBV19 and TRBJ2-1, the CDR3 gives the full variable domain: DGGITQSPKYLFRKEGQNVTLSCEQNLNHDAMYWYRQDPGQGLRLIYYSQIVNDFQKGDIAEGYSVSREKKESFPLTVTSAQKNPTAFYLCACPWAELYNEQFFGPGTRLTVL.